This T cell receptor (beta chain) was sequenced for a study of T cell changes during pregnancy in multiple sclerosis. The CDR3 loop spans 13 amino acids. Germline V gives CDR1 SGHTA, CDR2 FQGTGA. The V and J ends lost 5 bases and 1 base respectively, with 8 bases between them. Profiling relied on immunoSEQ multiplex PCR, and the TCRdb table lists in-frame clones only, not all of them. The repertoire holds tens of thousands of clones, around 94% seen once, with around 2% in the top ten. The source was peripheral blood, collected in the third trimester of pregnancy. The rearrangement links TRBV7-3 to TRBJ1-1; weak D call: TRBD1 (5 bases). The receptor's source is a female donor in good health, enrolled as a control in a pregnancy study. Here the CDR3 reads CASSKQENTEAFF. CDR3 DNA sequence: TGTGCCAGCAGCAAACAGGAGAACACTGAAGCTTTCTTT.